This TCR beta chain was found in a study of naive and memory T cell subsets. J was trimmed by 4 bases and V by 5 bases; bases with no gene match: 10. CDR3 length equals 15 residues. Germline V gives CDR1 SGHTA, CDR2 FQGNSA. Both TRBC1 and TRBC2 were covered by a beta constant-region primer of two equimolar oligonucleotides. Four rounds of PCR amplified the ligated cDNA using nested alpha and beta constant-region primers plus SP2. TCRdb processed the UMI-ligation and nested PCR reads anew with MiXCR; each CDR3 protein has one entry. The data contain 100,000 or so distinct CDR3 sequences, roughly 7% of them singletons. After the first PCR, alpha and beta chain libraries were processed separately. This clonotype showed up just a few times.

The receptor comes from a human donor in good health. Sequenced sample: central memory CD4+ T cells from blood. V usage is TRBV7-2 and J usage is TRBJ1-2; 7 nucleotides align to TRBD1. CDR3 region: CASSPMTGKSYGYTF. The DNA for the CDR3 is TGTGCCAGCAGCCCAATGACAGGGAAGAGCTATGGCTACACCTTC. Looking up the rest from reference TRBV7-2 and TRBJ1-2 gives the full variable domain: GAGVSQSPSNKVTEKGKDVELRCDPISGHTALYWYRQSLGQGLEFLIYFQGNSAPDKSGLPSDRFSAERTGGSVSTLTIQRTQQEDSAVYLCASSPMTGKSYGYTFGSGTRLTVV.